This TCR beta chain appears in the sequencing data of a study of CD8 T cells in Susac syndrome. There are 15 residues in the CDR3. Germline V CDR1 and CDR2: DFQATT, SNEGSKA (reference sequence). Unmatched junction bases numbered 8, after V lost 1 base and J lost 4 bases. The T cells that were sequenced for TCR beta were CD8+ and CD4+ cells from blood. Healthy donors constituted the control group, matched for age and sex. TEMRA cells were enriched by FACS, and CD4+ and CD8+ T cells were negatively isolated. The RNA, about 0.45 to 1 ug, was put through reverse transcription using random hexamers. Amplification of TCR beta CDR3 was carried out by immunoSEQ multiplex PCR, which covered 54 Vbeta and 13 Jbeta segments. TCRdb reprocessed the immunoSEQ multiplex PCR reads with MiXCR, giving one entry per CDR3 protein. This table holds about 160,000 distinct CDR3 sequences, 92% found once.

This chain connects TRBV20-1 to TRBJ2-5, with 8 bases matching TRBD1. The specimen sequenced was CD4+ T cells from PBMCs. This sequence was found in a human donor in good health. The CDR3 here is CSARVAGGIRETQYF. In nucleotides, the CDR3 is TGCAGTGCTAGAGTGGCAGGGGGCATTAGAGAGACCCAGTACTTC.